This TCR beta chain stems from a study of blood T cell repertoires in COVID-19. Study at large: Acute and convalescent COVID-19 specimens originated in the United States, Italy and Spain. The analysed material was cDNA or gDNA that came from T cells, B-cell-depleted T cells, or PBMCs.

The CDR3 has 14 residues. After removal of 2 bases from V and 3 bases from J, the junction contained 5 bases not matched to a gene. Germline V gene lookup returns CDR1 GTSNPN and CDR2 SVGIG (reference sequence). This clone has more than one count but fewer than ten. As originally analysed: Researchers report that nucleated cell counts were estimated from reference gene primer amplification. Generated by immunoSEQ multiplex PCR, the TCRdb table keeps only in-frame clones and is missing some. V, J and clone size derive from that table, while D and trimming were established from the DNA sequence. The table lists tens of thousands of clones, 77% of them singletons, with 15% to 20% in the top ten.

Material for sequencing was peripheral blood. This TCR was sampled from a human donor with active or convalescent COVID-19. The donor label of this sample is uncertain. This rearrangement joins TRBV30 to TRBJ2-7; 9 bases are a match to TRBD2. CDR3 bases: TGTGCCTGGAGTCTTAGCGGGAGAAACTACGAGCAGTACTTC. Its protein product is CAWSLSGRNYEQYF.